The T cell receptor (beta chain) described here comes from a study of OX40 agonist ivuxolimab in advanced cancers. Study-wide points: Expanded peripheral T cells had an undetermined antigen specificity.

In the case of this clone: Antigen specificity is unknown.

The repertoire was sequenced with immunoSEQ multiplex PCR; TCRdb's copy has only in-frame clones and lacks some. The sample shows 73,000 or so clones, 92% of them seen only once. V lost 0 bases and J lost 3, with 15 bases in between. CDR3 size: 16 residues. The germline CDR1 and CDR2 sequences are SGHRS and YFSETQ. The sample was CD4+ or CD8+ T cells sorted from blood, taken in a trial of the OX40 agonist ivuxolimab. The genes are TRBV5-1 and TRBJ1-1; perhaps TRBD1 as D (5 bases). The clonotype comes from an adult with an advanced solid tumor such as melanoma, head and neck, liver or kidney cancer. CDR3: CASSLGNSRGDTEAFF. In DNA, the CDR3 is TGCGCCAGCAGCTTGGGAAACAGTCGGGGGGACACTGAAGCTTTCTTT.